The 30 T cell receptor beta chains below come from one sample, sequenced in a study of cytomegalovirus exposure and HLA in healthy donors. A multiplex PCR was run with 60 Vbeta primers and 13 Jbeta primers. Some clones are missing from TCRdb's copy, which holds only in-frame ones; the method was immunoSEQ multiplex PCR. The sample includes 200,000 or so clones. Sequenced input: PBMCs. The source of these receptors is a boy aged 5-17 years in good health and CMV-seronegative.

In DNA, the CDR3 is TGTGCCAGCAGCCCAGGGTCCGTATCCAGATACGAGCAGTACTTC. Translation gives CASSPGSVSRYEQYF. This chain connects TRBV28 to TRBJ2-7; TRBD1 is a possible D gene (5 bases). Germline V gives CDR1 MDHEN, CDR2 SYDVKM. The V end was cut by 6 bases, the J end by 4 bases, with 19 bases between. The CDR3 consists of 15 residues.

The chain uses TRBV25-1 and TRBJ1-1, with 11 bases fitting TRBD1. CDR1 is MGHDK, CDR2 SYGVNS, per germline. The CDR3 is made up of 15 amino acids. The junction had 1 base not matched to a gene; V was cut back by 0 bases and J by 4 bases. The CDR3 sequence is CASSEYGTGGTEAFF. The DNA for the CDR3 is TGTGCCAGCAGTGAATATGGGACAGGGGGCACTGAAGCTTTCTTT.

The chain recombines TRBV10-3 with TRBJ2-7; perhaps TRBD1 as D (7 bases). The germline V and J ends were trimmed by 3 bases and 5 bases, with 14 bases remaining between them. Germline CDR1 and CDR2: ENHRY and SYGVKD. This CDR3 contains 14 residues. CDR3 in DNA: TGTGCCATCAGTGATCAGGCCAGGGGGGACGAGCAGTACTTC. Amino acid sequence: CAISDQARGDEQYF.

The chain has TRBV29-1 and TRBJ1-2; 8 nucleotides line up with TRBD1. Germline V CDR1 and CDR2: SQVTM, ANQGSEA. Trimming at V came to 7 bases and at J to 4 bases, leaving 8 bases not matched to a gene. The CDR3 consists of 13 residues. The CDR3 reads CSAKTGDSYGYTF. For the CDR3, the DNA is TGCAGCGCCAAGACAGGGGACTCCTATGGCTACACCTTC.

The CDR3 DNA reads as TGTGCCTGGAGCCCCCCGCAGGGGGCTGGAGAGCAGTACTTC. Translated, it gives CAWSPPQGAGEQYF. The chain couples TRBV30 to TRBJ2-7, with 8 bases that match TRBD1. Germline-derived CDR1 and CDR2 are GTSNPN and SVGIG (reference sequence). V was clipped by 3 bases and J by 7 bases; unmatched bases: 11. This CDR3 contains 14 residues. Full variable domain (remainder filled in from reference TRBV30 and TRBJ2-7): SQTIHQWPATLVQPVGSPLSLECTVEGTSNPNLYWYRQAAGRGLQLLFYSVGIGQISSEVPQNLSASRPQDRQFILSSKKLLLSDSGFYLCAWSPPQGAGEQYFGPGTRLTVT.

The CDR3 loop reads CASRPPGQGYMGYTF. In DNA, the CDR3 is TGCGCCAGCAGACCCCCGGGACAGGGTTACATGGGCTACACCTTC. This chain connects TRBV5-1 to TRBJ1-2; 9 bases match TRBD1. V shed 5 bases and J 8 bases; nucleotides not matched to a gene: 13. The CDR3 totals 15 residues. Germline loops: CDR1 SGHRS, CDR2 YFSETQ.

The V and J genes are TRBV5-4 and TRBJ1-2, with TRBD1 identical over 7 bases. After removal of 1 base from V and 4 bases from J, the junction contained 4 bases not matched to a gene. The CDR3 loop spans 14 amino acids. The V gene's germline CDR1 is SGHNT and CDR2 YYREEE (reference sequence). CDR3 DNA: TGTGCCAGCAGCTTGACAGGGGACTTCTATGGCTACACCTTC. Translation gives CASSLTGDFYGYTF.

CDR3 sequence reads: CASSPGTSFGEQYF. As DNA, the CDR3 is TGTGCCAGCAGCCCCGGGACTAGCTTTGGAGAGCAGTACTTC. This chain connects TRBV7-6 to TRBJ2-7; 9 positions match TRBD2. The CDR3 is made up of 14 amino acids. Trimming removed 5 bases from V and 7 bases from J; junction bases left unmatched: 9. Germline V CDR1 and CDR2: SGHVS, FNYEAQ.

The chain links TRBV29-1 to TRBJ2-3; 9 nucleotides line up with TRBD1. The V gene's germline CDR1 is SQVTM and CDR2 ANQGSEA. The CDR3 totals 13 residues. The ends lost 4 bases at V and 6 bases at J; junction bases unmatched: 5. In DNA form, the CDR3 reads TGCAGCGTTGTGGGACAGGGTGCGGATACGCAGTATTTT. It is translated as CSVVGQGADTQYF.

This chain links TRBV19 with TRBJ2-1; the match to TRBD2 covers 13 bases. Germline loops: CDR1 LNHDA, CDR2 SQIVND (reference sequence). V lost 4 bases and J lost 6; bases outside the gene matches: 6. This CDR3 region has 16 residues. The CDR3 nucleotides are TGTGCCAGTAGTACCCGGACTAGCGGGGGTTTCAATGAGCAGTTCTTC. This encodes CASSTRTSGGFNEQFF.

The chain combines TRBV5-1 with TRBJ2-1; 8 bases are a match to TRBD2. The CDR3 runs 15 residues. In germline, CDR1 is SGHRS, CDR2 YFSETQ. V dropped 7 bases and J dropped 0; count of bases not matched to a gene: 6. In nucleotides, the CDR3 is TGCGCCAGCCAGCGGGGGCAGAGCTCCTACAATGAGCAGTTCTTC. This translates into CASQRGQSSYNEQFF.

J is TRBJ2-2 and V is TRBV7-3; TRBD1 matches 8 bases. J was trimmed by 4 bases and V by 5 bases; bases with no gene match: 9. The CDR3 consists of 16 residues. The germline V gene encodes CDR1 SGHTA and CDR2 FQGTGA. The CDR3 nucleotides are TGTGCCAGCAGCACCCCGGGACAGGTCACCACCGGGGAGCTGTTTTTT. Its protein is CASSTPGQVTTGELFF.

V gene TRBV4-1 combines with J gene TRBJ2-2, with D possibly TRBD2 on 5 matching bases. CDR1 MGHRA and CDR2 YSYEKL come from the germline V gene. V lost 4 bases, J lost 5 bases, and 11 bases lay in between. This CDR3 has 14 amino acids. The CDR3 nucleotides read TGCGCCAGCAGCCCCCTTCGGGGTACCGGGGAGCTGTTTTTT. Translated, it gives CASSPLRGTGELFF.

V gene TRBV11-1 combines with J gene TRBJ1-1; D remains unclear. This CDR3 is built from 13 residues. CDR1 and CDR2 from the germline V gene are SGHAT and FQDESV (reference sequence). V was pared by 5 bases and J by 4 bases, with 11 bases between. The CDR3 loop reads CASSPTVLTEAFF. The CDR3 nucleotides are TGTGCCAGCAGCCCTACAGTCCTCACTGAAGCTTTCTTT.

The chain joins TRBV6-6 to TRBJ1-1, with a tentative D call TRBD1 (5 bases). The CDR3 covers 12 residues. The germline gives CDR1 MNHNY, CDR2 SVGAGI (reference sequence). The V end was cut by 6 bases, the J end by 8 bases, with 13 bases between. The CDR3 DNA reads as TGTGCCAGCAGGGGGGGACCCAGCGAAGCTTTCTTT. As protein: CASRGGPSEAFF.

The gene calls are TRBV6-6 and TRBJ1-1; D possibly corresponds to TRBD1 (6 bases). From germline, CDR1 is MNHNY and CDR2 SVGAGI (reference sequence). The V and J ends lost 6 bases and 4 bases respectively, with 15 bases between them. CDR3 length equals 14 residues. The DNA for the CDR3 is TGTGCCAGCAGCTCCCAGGGGACCATCACTGAAGCTTTCTTT. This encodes CASSSQGTITEAFF.

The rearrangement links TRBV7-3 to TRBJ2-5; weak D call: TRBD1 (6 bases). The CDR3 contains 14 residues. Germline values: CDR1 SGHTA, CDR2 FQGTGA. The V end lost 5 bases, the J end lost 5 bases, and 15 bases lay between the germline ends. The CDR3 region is CASSPAVGAETQYF. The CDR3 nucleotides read TGTGCCAGCAGCCCTGCGGTGGGGGCGGAGACCCAGTACTTC.

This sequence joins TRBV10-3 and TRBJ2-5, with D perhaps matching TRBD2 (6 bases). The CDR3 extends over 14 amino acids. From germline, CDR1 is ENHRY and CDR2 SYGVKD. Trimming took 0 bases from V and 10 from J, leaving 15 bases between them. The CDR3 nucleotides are TGTGCCATCAGTGAGTCGACGGAGGGGATCGACCAGTACTTC. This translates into CAISESTEGIDQYF.

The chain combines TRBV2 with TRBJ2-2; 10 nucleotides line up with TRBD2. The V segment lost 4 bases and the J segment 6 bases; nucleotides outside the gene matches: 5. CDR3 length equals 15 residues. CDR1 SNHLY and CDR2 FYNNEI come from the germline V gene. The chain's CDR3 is CASSVIAGGAGELFF. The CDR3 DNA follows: TGTGCCAGCAGTGTGATAGCGGGGGGTGCCGGGGAGCTGTTTTTT.

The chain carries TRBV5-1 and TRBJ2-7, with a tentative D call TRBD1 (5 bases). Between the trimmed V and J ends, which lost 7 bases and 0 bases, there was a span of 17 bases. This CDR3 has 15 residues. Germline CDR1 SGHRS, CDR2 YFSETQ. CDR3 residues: CASQTGHTSSYEQYF. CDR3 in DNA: TGCGCCAGCCAGACCGGACATACGAGCTCCTACGAGCAGTACTTC.

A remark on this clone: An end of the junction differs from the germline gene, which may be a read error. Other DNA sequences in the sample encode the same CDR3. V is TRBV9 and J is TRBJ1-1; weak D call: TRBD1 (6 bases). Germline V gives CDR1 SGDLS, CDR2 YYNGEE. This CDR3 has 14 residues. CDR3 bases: TGTGCCAGCAGCCACGACAGGCAGGGAACTGAGGCTTTCTTT. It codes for CASSHDRQGTEAFF.

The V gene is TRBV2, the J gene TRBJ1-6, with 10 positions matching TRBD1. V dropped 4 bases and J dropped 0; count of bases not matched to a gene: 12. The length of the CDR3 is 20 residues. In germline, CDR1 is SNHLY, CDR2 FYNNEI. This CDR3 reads CASSGRKGQGRSSYNSPLHF. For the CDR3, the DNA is TGTGCCAGCAGTGGCCGAAAGGGACAGGGGAGGAGCTCCTATAATTCACCCCTCCACTTT.

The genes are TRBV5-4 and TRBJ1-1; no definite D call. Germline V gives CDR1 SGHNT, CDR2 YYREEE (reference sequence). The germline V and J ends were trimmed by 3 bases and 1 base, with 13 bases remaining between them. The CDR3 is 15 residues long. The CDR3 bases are TGTGCCAGCAGCTCCCCCAAGGACTCGAACACTGAAGCTTTCTTT. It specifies CASSSPKDSNTEAFF.

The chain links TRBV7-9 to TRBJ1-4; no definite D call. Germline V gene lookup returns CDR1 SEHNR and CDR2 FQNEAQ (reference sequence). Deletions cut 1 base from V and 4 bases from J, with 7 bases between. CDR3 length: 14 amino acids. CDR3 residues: CASSLGRSNEKLFF. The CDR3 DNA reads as TGTGCCAGCAGCTTAGGGAGGAGTAATGAAAAACTGTTTTTT. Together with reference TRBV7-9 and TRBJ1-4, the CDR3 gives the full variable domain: DTGVSQNPRHKITKRGQNVTFRCDPISEHNRLYWYRQTLGQGPEFLTYFQNEAQLEKSRLLSDRFSAERPKGSFSTLEIQRTEQGDSAMYLCASSLGRSNEKLFFGSGTQLSVL.

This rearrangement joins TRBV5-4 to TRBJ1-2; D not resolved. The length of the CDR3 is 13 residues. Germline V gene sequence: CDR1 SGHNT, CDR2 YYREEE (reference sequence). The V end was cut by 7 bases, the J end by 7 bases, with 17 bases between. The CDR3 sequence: CASWVRDRGGYTF. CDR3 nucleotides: TGTGCCAGCTGGGTGAGGGATCGGGGTGGCTACACCTTC.

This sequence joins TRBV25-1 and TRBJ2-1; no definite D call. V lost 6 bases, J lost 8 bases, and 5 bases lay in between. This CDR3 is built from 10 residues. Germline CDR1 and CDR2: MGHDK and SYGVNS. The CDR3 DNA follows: TGTGCCAGCAGGAGCTATGAGCAGTTCTTC. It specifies CASRSYEQFF.

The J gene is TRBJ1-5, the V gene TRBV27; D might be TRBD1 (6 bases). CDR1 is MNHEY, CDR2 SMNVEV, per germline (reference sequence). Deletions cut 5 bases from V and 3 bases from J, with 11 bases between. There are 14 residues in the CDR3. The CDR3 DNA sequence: TGTGCCAGCAGTCTTACAGGGCCCAATCAGCCCCAGCATTTT. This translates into CASSLTGPNQPQHF.

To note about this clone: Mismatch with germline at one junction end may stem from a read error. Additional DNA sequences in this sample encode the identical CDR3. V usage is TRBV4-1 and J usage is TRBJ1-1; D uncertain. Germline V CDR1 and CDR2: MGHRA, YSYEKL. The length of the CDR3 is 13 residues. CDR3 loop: CASSQFRRTEAFF. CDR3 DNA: TGCGCCAGCAGCCAATTCCGGAGGACTGAAGCCTTCTTT.

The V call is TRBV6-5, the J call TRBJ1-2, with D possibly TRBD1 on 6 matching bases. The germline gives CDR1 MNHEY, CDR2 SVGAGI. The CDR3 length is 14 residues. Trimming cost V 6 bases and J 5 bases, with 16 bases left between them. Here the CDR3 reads CASRFSPRGYGYTF. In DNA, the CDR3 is TGTGCCAGCAGGTTCTCGCCCAGGGGATATGGCTACACCTTC.

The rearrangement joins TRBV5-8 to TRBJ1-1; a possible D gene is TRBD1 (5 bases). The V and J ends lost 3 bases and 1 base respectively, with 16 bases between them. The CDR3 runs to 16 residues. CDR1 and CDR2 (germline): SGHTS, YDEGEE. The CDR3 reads CASSYQSGLSNTEAFF. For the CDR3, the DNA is TGTGCCAGCAGCTACCAATCGGGACTCTCGAACACTGAAGCTTTCTTT.